Following are 24 T cell receptor beta chains from one sample sequenced in a study of human T cells and chemical hapten exposure (dated by TCRdb to 2020 to 2022). Library method: RACE. Sequencing was carried out with a NextSeq 500. TCRdb reran the public reads through fastp at Q25 and MiXCR, keeping productive beta chains. Identical CDR3 protein sequences are pooled into one entry, listed with their most common genes and DNA. The sample includes 55,000 to 75,000 distinct CDR3 sequences, with approximately 6.5% observed a single time. Together, the top ten hold under 4.5% of the sample. Explained via the paper, the time point label denotes: healthy volunteer bleed at 6 weeks. Total RNA was isolated from unfractionated whole blood collected in Tempus Blood RNA tubes. Specimen: whole blood. These receptors came from a female donor in good health. Some clones in this sample may be carry-over from other donors' samples.

The chain uses TRBV20-1 and TRBJ2-3; D unclear. With 5 bases removed from V and 9 bases from J, the gap between germline ends came to 12 bases. Germline CDR1 and CDR2: DFQATT and SNEGSKA (reference sequence). The CDR3 spans 11 residues. CDR3 sequence reads: CSASDRVTQYF. In nucleotides, the CDR3 is TGCAGTGCTTCGGACCGAGTGACGCAGTATTTT.

This clonotype was counted at least ten times. V and J are TRBV12-3 or TRBV12-4 and TRBJ2-7, with 12 bases identical to TRBD2. V was clipped by 4 bases and J by 4 bases; unmatched bases: 5. The CDR3 loop spans 15 amino acids. CDR3 coding DNA: TGTGCCAGCAGTTCACGACTAGCGGGAGAGTACGAGCAGTACTTC. Its translation: CASSSRLAGEYEQYF.

This chain connects TRBV5-1 to TRBJ1-4; D is unclear. CDR1 is SGHRS, CDR2 YFSETQ, per germline. V was trimmed by 0 bases and J by 7 bases, leaving 13 bases between them. CDR3 length equals 15 residues. Here the CDR3 reads CASSLGAYPGEKLFF. The CDR3 nucleotides are TGCGCCAGCAGCTTGGGCGCTTATCCCGGTGAAAAACTGTTTTTT. Using reference TRBV5-1 and TRBJ1-4 for the parts outside the CDR3, the full variable domain is KAGVTQTPRYLIKTRGQQVTLSCSPISGHRSVSWYQQTPGQGLQFLFEYFSETQRNKGNFPGRFSGRQFSNSRSEMNVSTLELGDSALYLCASSLGAYPGEKLFFGSGTQLSVL.

This clonotype was observed a handful of times. The rearrangement links TRBV15 to TRBJ2-3; D is possibly TRBD1 (6 bases). Germline lookup yields CDR1 LNHNV and CDR2 YYDKDF (reference sequence). The ends were cut back, 3 bases at V and 8 bases at J, with 15 bases in the middle. This CDR3 has 14 amino acids. The CDR3 nucleotides read TGTGCCACCAGCAGCCCCGGGACAACAAGTACGCAGTATTTT. Translated: CATSSPGTTSTQYF.

This clonotype occurred a few times. The CDR3 sequence: CASSLDEGFNEQFF. CDR3 DNA sequence: TGCGCCAGCAGCTTGGATGAGGGATTCAATGAGCAGTTCTTC. The chain is built from TRBV5-1 and TRBJ2-1; D is perhaps TRBD2 (5 bases). The CDR3 contains 14 residues. CDR1 is SGHRS and CDR2 is YFSETQ in the germline V gene. The V end lost 0 bases, the J end lost 6 bases, and 10 bases lay between the germline ends.

This clonotype was found many times. This chain connects TRBV2 to TRBJ2-1, with a possible D match to TRBD1 (5 bases). The CDR3 totals 12 residues. V shed 5 bases and J shed 7 bases, with 9 bases lying between them. CDR1 and CDR2 from the germline V gene are SNHLY and FYNNEI. The CDR3 coding sequence is TGTGCCAGCAGTCTCCGACAGAATGAGCAGTTCTTC. Translated: CASSLRQNEQFF.

In this sample, this clonotype turned up a few times. This chain uses TRBV3-1 with TRBJ2-5; 7 nucleotides agree with TRBD1. Trimming removed 1 base from V and 7 bases from J; junction bases left unmatched: 6. The CDR3 sequence is 14 residues long. Germline V lookup: CDR1 LGHDT, CDR2 YNNKEL (reference sequence). CDR3 loop: CASSQGDRFGTQYF. DNA for the CDR3: TGTGCCAGCAGCCAAGGGGACAGATTCGGGACCCAGTACTTC.

In its sample, this clonotype was seen many times. J is TRBJ1-1 and V is TRBV7-9, with TRBD1 matching 7 bases. With 2 bases clipped from V and 11 bases from J, the junction kept 5 bases outside the gene matches. Germline V gene sequence: CDR1 SEHNR, CDR2 FQNEAQ (reference sequence). CDR3 length equals 12 residues. The CDR3 DNA reads TGTGCCAGCAGCTTATTCGGGACAGCCGCTTTCTTT. Encoded protein: CASSLFGTAAFF.

The J gene is TRBJ2-1, the V gene TRBV3-1; D not certain. The CDR3 runs 12 residues. Trimming removed 6 bases at V and 12 bases at J, with 15 bases between. In germline, CDR1 is LGHDT, CDR2 YNNKEL (reference sequence). The CDR3 DNA is TGTGCCAGCAGTGAAGAACAGAACGGGCAGTTCTTC. Translated, it gives CASSEEQNGQFF.

This clonotype was found a few times. The chain combines TRBV5-1 with TRBJ2-4; the D gene could be TRBD1 or TRBD2 (5 bases each). Germline V gives CDR1 SGHRS, CDR2 YFSETQ. V lost 3 bases and J lost 0, with 16 bases in between. The CDR3 is 17 amino acids. CDR3 coding DNA: TGCGCCAGCAGCTCGTTCCGGGACGGACTAGCCAAAAACATTCAGTACTTC. Encoded protein: CASSSFRDGLAKNIQYF.

This clonotype has a count of ten or more. This chain connects TRBV11-1 to TRBJ2-2, with 10 positions matching TRBD1. CDR3 length equals 14 residues. CDR1 and CDR2 (germline): SGHAT, FQDESV (reference sequence). V trimming: 6 bases; J trimming: 6 bases; junction bases outside the gene matches: 4. CDR3 in amino acids: CASRRTGGAGELFF. CDR3 bases: TGTGCCAGCAGACGGACAGGGGGAGCCGGGGAGCTGTTTTTT.

There are a few counts of this clonotype. V usage is TRBV9 and J usage is TRBJ2-3; tentative D call: TRBD1 (6 bases). Germline lookup yields CDR1 SGDLS and CDR2 YYNGEE. The length of the CDR3 is 15 residues. The germline V and J ends were trimmed by 4 bases and 0 bases, with 12 bases remaining between them. CDR3 DNA: TGTGCCAGCAGCCGGACAGTCTCTAGCACAGATACGCAGTATTTT. It codes for CASSRTVSSTDTQYF.

This chain uses TRBV14 with TRBJ1-2; D remains unclear. The CDR3 sequence is 12 residues long. Trimming pared 2 bases from V and 6 bases from J, leaving 7 bases between. The germline gives CDR1 SGHDN, CDR2 FVKESK. CDR3 DNA: TGTGCCAGCAGCCAACAAGCAAATGGCTACACCTTC. Amino acids: CASSQQANGYTF.

Ten or more counts support this clonotype. The chain employs TRBV2 and TRBJ2-3; D perhaps matches TRBD2 (6 bases). CDR1 is SNHLY and CDR2 is FYNNEI in the germline V gene. This CDR3 spans 15 amino acids. V lost 6 bases and J lost 4, with 17 bases in between. This CDR3 is CASRANSGIADTQYF. Here the CDR3 DNA reads TGTGCCAGCAGGGCGAATAGCGGCATTGCAGATACGCAGTATTTT. Complete variable domain (other parts from reference TRBV2 and TRBJ2-3): EPEVTQTPSHQVTQMGQEVILRCVPISNHLYFYWYRQILGQKVEFLVSFYNNEISEKSEIFDDQFSVERPDGSNFTLKIRSTKLEDSAMYFCASRANSGIADTQYFGPGTRLTVL.

This clonotype was observed at least ten times. This chain connects TRBV5-1 to TRBJ2-6, with a weak D call TRBD1 (5 bases). Trimming left V 2 bases short and J 0 bases short, with 9 bases between. The germline CDR1 and CDR2 sequences are SGHRS and YFSETQ. This CDR3 has 16 amino acids. The chain's CDR3 is CASSFGRVSGANVLTF. The CDR3, as DNA: TGCGCCAGCAGCTTTGGCAGGGTCTCTGGGGCCAACGTCCTGACTTTC.

At least ten counts were recorded for this clonotype. As DNA, the CDR3 is TGCAGTGCTAGAGCGGGACTCCGCGGGGAAAAACTGTTTTTT. This gives the protein CSARAGLRGEKLFF. This sequence joins TRBV20-1 and TRBJ1-4; tentative D call: TRBD1 (5 bases). V was trimmed by 1 base and J by 8 bases, leaving 14 bases between them. The germline gives CDR1 DFQATT, CDR2 SNEGSKA (reference sequence). The CDR3 has 14 amino acids.

This clonotype was seen ten or more times. V gene TRBV6-1 combines with J gene TRBJ2-6; D call uncertain. Germline CDR1 is MNHNS and CDR2 is SASEGT. The V end lost 8 bases, the J end lost 0 bases, and 14 bases lay between the germline ends. The CDR3 loop spans 16 amino acids. CDR3 sequence: CASVGWAYSGANVLTF. DNA of the CDR3: TGTGCCAGCGTTGGATGGGCCTACTCTGGGGCCAACGTCCTGACTTTC.

This clonotype was found many times. The chain uses TRBV6-6 and TRBJ1-5; D is undetermined. V was pared by 3 bases and J by 0 bases, with 9 bases between. This CDR3 is built from 15 residues. The germline V gene encodes CDR1 MNHNY and CDR2 SVGAGI (reference sequence). The CDR3 sequence is CASSYGVASNQPQHF. The CDR3, as DNA: TGTGCCAGCAGTTATGGGGTAGCTAGCAATCAGCCCCAGCATTTT.

The CDR3 protein is CSVEDLGNTQYF. The CDR3 nucleotides read TGCAGCGTTGAAGATCTCGGTAATACGCAGTATTTT. The chain has TRBV29-1 and TRBJ2-3; D is uncertain. Germline V gene sequence: CDR1 SQVTM, CDR2 ANQGSEA. The CDR3 extends over 12 amino acids. V was trimmed by 0 bases and J by 7 bases, leaving 8 bases between them.

V usage is TRBV5-1 and J usage is TRBJ2-3; D unresolved. Germline CDR1 and CDR2: SGHRS and YFSETQ. V was trimmed by 0 bases and J by 6 bases, leaving 11 bases between them. The CDR3 totals 14 residues. The CDR3 spells CASSLGPTGDTQYF. Here the CDR3 DNA reads TGCGCCAGCAGCTTGGGCCCTACCGGGGATACGCAGTATTTT.

This clonotype appeared many times. The J gene is TRBJ2-7, the V gene TRBV6-2 or TRBV6-3; D unclear. V lost 0 bases and J 0 bases, leaving 6 bases between the germline ends. The CDR3 consists of 14 residues. Germline-derived CDR1 and CDR2 are MNHEY and SVGEGT. The CDR3 region is CASSYSQSSYEQYF. The CDR3 nucleotides read TGTGCCAGCAGTTACTCGCAAAGCTCCTACGAGCAGTACTTC.

This clonotype was recorded a few times. This sequence joins TRBV5-1 and TRBJ2-1; 8 nucleotides align to TRBD1. Germline V lookup: CDR1 SGHRS, CDR2 YFSETQ. After removal of 0 bases from V and 10 bases from J, the junction contained 3 bases not matched to a gene. This CDR3 comprises 13 residues. CDR3 region: CASSLGRGLEQFF. The CDR3 bases are TGCGCCAGCAGCTTGGGCAGGGGGCTCGAGCAGTTCTTC.

Only a few counts were recorded for this clonotype. The chain joins TRBV12-3 or TRBV12-4 to TRBJ1-2; no definite D call. This CDR3 comprises 13 residues. V lost 0 bases and J lost 3, with 5 bases in between. The CDR3 DNA reads TGTGCCAGCAGTTTAGCGCGAGACTATGGCTACACCTTC. Translating it yields CASSLARDYGYTF.

The rearrangement joins TRBV5-6 to TRBJ1-1, with D possibly TRBD1 on 6 matching bases. CDR3 size: 15 residues. Deletions cut 7 bases from V and 5 bases from J, with 21 bases between. The V gene's germline CDR1 is SGHDT and CDR2 YYEEEE. The CDR3 reads CASYRSGGAGTEAFF. The DNA for the CDR3 is TGTGCCAGCTATCGTTCCGGGGGCGCGGGAACTGAAGCTTTCTTT.